Each of the 18 T cell receptor beta chains below was sequenced from the same sample in a study of monozygotic twins with inflammatory bowel disease. TCRdb reprocessed the 5' RACE reads, with one entry per CDR3 protein and no DNA. This sample contains 400,000 to 500,000 distinct CDR3 sequences. Sequencing input: blood. The source is a human donor with ulcerative colitis or Crohn's disease, or a healthy co-twin of an affected twin (not recorded which).

The chain carries TRBV7-9 and TRBJ2-5. The CDR3 is made up of 12 amino acids. Germline V gene lookup returns CDR1 SEHNR and CDR2 FQNEAQ (reference sequence). This CDR3 reads CASSLGAETQYF. Full variable domain (rest looked up from reference TRBV7-9 and TRBJ2-5): DTGVSQNPRHKITKRGQNVTFRCDPISEHNRLYWYRQTLGQGPEFLTYFQNEAQLEKSRLLSDRFSAERPKGSFSTLEIQRTEQGDSAMYLCASSLGAETQYFGPGTRLLVL.

This chain links TRBV2 with TRBJ1-5. The CDR3 length is 14 residues. Germline V lookup: CDR1 SNHLY, CDR2 FYNNEI. CDR3 in amino acids: CASSADTGNQPQHF. Together with reference TRBV2 and TRBJ1-5, the CDR3 gives the full variable domain: EPEVTQTPSHQVTQMGQEVILRCVPISNHLYFYWYRQILGQKVEFLVSFYNNEISEKSEIFDDQFSVERPDGSNFTLKIRSTKLEDSAMYFCASSADTGNQPQHFGDGTRLSIL.

The CDR3 sequence: CASSLSGGRNTEAFF. The chain has TRBV19 and TRBJ1-1; TCRdb picks TRBD1, but there is no DNA to check that call. Germline CDR1 reads LNHDA; CDR2 reads SQIVND (reference sequence). CDR3 size: 15 residues.

The chain has TRBV20-1 and TRBJ1-1; checking the TCRdb D call of TRBD1 is not possible without DNA. The CDR3 length is 15 residues. CDR1 is DFQATT and CDR2 is SNEGSKA in the germline V gene (reference sequence). The CDR3: CSAPPRRDQDTEAFF.

This chain links TRBV6-5 with TRBJ2-7; without DNA, the TCRdb call of TRBD1 cannot be checked. CDR1 MNHEY and CDR2 SVGAGI come from the germline V gene. The CDR3 runs 15 residues. This CDR3 is CASSSNPTGTYEQYF.

V usage is TRBV5-5 and J usage is TRBJ2-7; TCRdb's D call of TRBD2 is untestable without DNA. This CDR3 is built from 16 residues. CDR1 and CDR2 (germline): SGHKS, YYEKEE (reference sequence). The CDR3 reads CASSSSGGKASYEQYF.

This sequence joins TRBV27 and TRBJ2-2. CDR3 size: 13 residues. Germline values: CDR1 MNHEY, CDR2 SMNVEV (reference sequence). The CDR3 here is CASSSYQQGELFF.

CDR3 protein: CASTRGPPSYEQYF. The rearrangement uses TRBV28 and TRBJ2-7; TCRdb reports TRBD2, a call that lacks DNA to check it against. The CDR3 sequence is 14 residues long. The germline gives CDR1 MDHEN, CDR2 SYDVKM. Combining the CDR3 with reference TRBV28 and TRBJ2-7 gives the whole variable domain DVKVTQSSRYLVKRTGEKVFLECVQDMDHENMFWYRQDPGLGLRLIYFSYDVKMKEKGDIPEGYSVSREKKERFSLILESASTNQTSMYLCASTRGPPSYEQYFGPGTRLTVT.

The V and J genes are TRBV6-6 and TRBJ2-7. Germline V CDR1 and CDR2: MNHNY, SVGAGI (reference sequence). The CDR3 contains 11 residues. This CDR3 is CASSDTYEQYF.

V and J are TRBV11-2 and TRBJ2-5; there is no DNA to check the TCRdb D call of TRBD1. Per the germline V gene, CDR1 is SGHAT and CDR2 is FQNNGV. The CDR3 is 16 amino acids. CDR3 sequence: CASSLDRTGPWETQYF.

The CDR3 region is CASSLYGRGNQPQHF. The chain carries TRBV27 and TRBJ1-5; TCRdb's D call of TRBD1 is untestable without DNA. The CDR3 runs 15 residues. Germline CDR1 and CDR2: MNHEY and SMNVEV (reference sequence).

The J gene is TRBJ1-1, the V gene TRBV12-3 or TRBV12-4; the TRBD1 assignment by TCRdb is unverifiable without DNA. The CDR3 runs 14 residues. CDR3 amino acids: CASNLGQLNTEAFF.

This rearrangement joins TRBV20-1 to TRBJ2-1; TCRdb indicates TRBD2, and absent DNA this call remains unverified. There are 18 residues in the CDR3. The germline V gene encodes CDR1 DFQATT and CDR2 SNEGSKA (reference sequence). CDR3 region: CSARPGLAGAISYNEQFF.

CDR3 in amino acids: CSAPGLVPWETQYF. V usage is TRBV20-1 and J usage is TRBJ2-5; there is no DNA to check the TCRdb D call of TRBD2. CDR1 and CDR2 from the germline V gene are DFQATT and SNEGSKA (reference sequence). There are 14 residues in the CDR3.

CDR3 in amino acids: CSVGNTRTPLNTGELFF. This chain uses TRBV29-1 with TRBJ2-2; as DNA is missing, the TRBD1 call by TCRdb cannot be tested. The germline V gene has CDR1 SQVTM and CDR2 ANQGSEA. The CDR3 is 17 amino acids.

The chain employs TRBV29-1 and TRBJ1-2; TCRdb outputs TRBD1, but without DNA this stays unchecked. CDR3 length: 13 amino acids. Germline assignment: CDR1 SQVTM and CDR2 ANQGSEA. The CDR3 sequence: CSVDGQGAGGYTF.

This rearrangement joins TRBV10-3 to TRBJ2-5. This CDR3 spans 13 amino acids. Germline-derived CDR1 and CDR2 are ENHRY and SYGVKD. CDR3 loop: CAIKVEYQETQYF.

The genes are TRBV7-9 and TRBJ1-6; as DNA is missing, the TRBD1 call by TCRdb cannot be tested. The CDR3 has 15 amino acids. CDR1 and CDR2 (germline): SEHNR, FQNEAQ (reference sequence). CDR3 loop: CASSPDRGENSPLHF.